These 22 T cell receptor beta chains were all obtained from the same sample, sequenced in a study of shared clonotypes between healthy human individuals. Naive CD8 populations comprised CD45RO-negative cells positively selected for CCR7, excluding terminally differentiated effector memory CD45RA+ cells. Repertoires were generated with immunoSEQ multiplex PCR, while TCRdb's copy carries only in-frame clones and drops some. The sample includes about 580,000 clones, roughly 98% seen only once; the top ten take 0.25% to 0.35%. The sample taken for sequencing was naive CD8+ T cells sorted from blood. Source of these receptors: a man aged 25-40 years in good health.

The chain carries TRBV2 and TRBJ2-1; either TRBD1 or TRBD2 may supply D (5 bases each). The CDR3 length is 15 residues. The ends were cut back, 11 bases at V and 4 bases at J, with 21 bases in the middle. Per the germline V gene, CDR1 is SNHLY and CDR2 is FYNNEI. The CDR3 nucleotides are TGTGCCTTGAGAGGGGCGGCGGTACAATACAATGAGCAGTTCTTC. This encodes CALRGAAVQYNEQFF.

V and J are TRBV9 and TRBJ2-3; TRBD2 agrees at 7 bases. The CDR3 sequence is 19 residues long. V gave up 1 base and J gave up 5 bases; unmatched junction bases: 19. Looked up from germline, CDR1 is SGDLS and CDR2 is YYNGEE. The CDR3 is CASSVSLSSSGPRGDTQYF. DNA of the CDR3: TGTGCCAGCAGCGTAAGTTTATCCTCTAGCGGCCCGAGGGGAGATACGCAGTATTTT.

The chain employs TRBV27 and TRBJ2-2; TRBD1 matches 7 bases. After removal of 10 bases from V and 0 bases from J, the junction contained 5 bases not matched to a gene. The CDR3 extends over 14 amino acids. Per germline, CDR1 MNHEY and CDR2 SMNVEV (reference sequence). The CDR3 here is CATKDRPNTGELFF. The CDR3 bases are TGTGCCACCAAGGACAGGCCGAACACCGGGGAGCTGTTTTTT.

The chain links TRBV18 to TRBJ1-5; no firm D call. V lost 3 bases to trimming and J lost 2 bases, with 17 bases between them. The germline V gene encodes CDR1 KGHSH and CDR2 LQKENI. This CDR3 spans 17 amino acids. The CDR3 DNA sequence: TGTGCCAGCTCACCTTCAATAAACCAGATCGGCAATCAGCCCCAGCATTTT. This translates into CASSPSINQIGNQPQHF.

The J gene is TRBJ2-5, the V gene TRBV12-5; D is perhaps TRBD2 (5 bases). CDR1 and CDR2 from the germline V gene are LGHNT and FRNRAP. V was shortened by 3 bases and J by 5 bases, with 19 bases between the two germline ends. The CDR3 is 16 amino acids. In DNA form, the CDR3 reads TGTGCTAGTGGTTTCGGGATACACGCCCCTGGCGAGACCCAGTACTTC. Translation gives CASGFGIHAPGETQYF.

This clone was recorded only once. The chain joins TRBV19 to TRBJ2-3; D possibly uses TRBD1 or TRBD2 (5 bases each). V lost 7 bases, J lost 1 base, and 9 bases lay in between. Germline V gene data show CDR1 as LNHDA and CDR2 as SQIVND (reference sequence). CDR3 length: 13 residues. As DNA, the CDR3 is TGTGCCAGTACTAGGGGAGGCACAGATACGCAGTATTTT. It translates to CASTRGGTDTQYF.

This CDR3 reads CASSLVDRGSTYNEQFF. The CDR3 DNA reads TGTGCCAGCAGCTTAGTCGACAGGGGGTCTACCTACAATGAGCAGTTCTTC. The gene calls are TRBV11-2 and TRBJ2-1; 9 nucleotides match TRBD1. The CDR3 loop spans 17 amino acids. The germline CDR1 and CDR2 sequences are SGHAT and FQNNGV. Germline trimming cut 1 base from V and 2 bases from J; bases unmatched to any gene: 6.

This clone was detected once. The genes are TRBV15 and TRBJ2-5; the match to TRBD1 covers 7 bases. Germline V gene lookup returns CDR1 LNHNV and CDR2 YYDKDF (reference sequence). Trimming removed 0 bases from V and 0 bases from J; junction bases left unmatched: 10. CDR3 size: 18 residues. CDR3 sequence (DNA): TGTGCCACCAGCAGAGATCGATATGGAGACAGGGACCAAGAGACCCAGTACTTC. Translated: CATSRDRYGDRDQETQYF.

Concerning this clone: The junction differs from germline at one of its ends, possibly a read error. The chain employs TRBV4-1 and TRBJ2-1, with D possibly being TRBD2 (5 bases). Germline values: CDR1 MGHRA, CDR2 YSYEKL. This CDR3 spans 15 amino acids. The CDR3 nucleotides read TGCGCCGGCAGCCAAGCTGGGCCGGGGTCCAATGAGCAGTTCTTC. Translating gives CAGSQAGPGSNEQFF.

The V and J genes are TRBV14 and TRBJ1-1; a possible D gene is TRBD1 (5 bases). The V gene lost 2 bases and the J gene lost 1 base, with 14 bases spanning the gap. The germline gives CDR1 SGHDN, CDR2 FVKESK. The CDR3 length is 16 residues. CDR3 sequence: CASSQWTQGPNTEAFF. In nucleotides, the CDR3 is TGTGCCAGCAGCCAATGGACCCAGGGTCCGAACACTGAAGCTTTCTTT.

The gene calls are TRBV6-4 and TRBJ2-1, with 8 bases that match TRBD2. The CDR3 consists of 16 residues. CDR1 is MRHNA, CDR2 SNTAGT, per germline. V lost 2 bases and J lost 4; bases outside the gene matches: 7. The CDR3 reads CASSDGAGAYYNEQFF. The DNA for the CDR3 is TGTGCCAGCAGTGACGGAGCGGGAGCGTATTACAATGAGCAGTTCTTC.

This chain joins TRBV10-3 and TRBJ2-1; TRBD2 agrees at 7 bases. The CDR3 length is 15 residues. V gave up 6 bases and J gave up 2 bases; unmatched junction bases: 7. CDR1 and CDR2 (germline): ENHRY, SYGVKD. CDR3 DNA: TGTGCCATCAGCCTTGGACTAGAGACCTACAATGAGCAGTTCTTC. Protein product: CAISLGLETYNEQFF.

Note on this clone: Other nucleotide sequences from this sample produce the same CDR3. V gene TRBV5-6 combines with J gene TRBJ2-1; no clear D. CDR3 length equals 11 residues. Germline CDR1 SGHDT, CDR2 YYEEEE. With 2 bases removed from V and 10 bases from J, the gap between germline ends came to 7 bases. The CDR3 sequence: CASSFSNEQFF. The CDR3 DNA follows: TGTGCCAGCAGCTTTAGCAACGAGCAGTTCTTC. The full variable domain, completed using reference TRBV5-6 and TRBJ2-1, is DAGVTQSPTHLIKTRGQQVTLRCSPKSGHDTVSWYQQALGQGPQFIFQYYEEEERQRGNFPDRFSGHQFPNYSSELNVNALLLGDSALYLCASSFSNEQFFGPGTRLTVL.

This clone has a handful of counts. V gene TRBV12-2 combines with J gene TRBJ2-3; TRBD2, the table's D call, was not compared with the DNA. TRBV12-2 is a documented pseudogene. This CDR3 is 17 amino acids long. The CDR3 coding sequence is TGTGCAAGTCGCTCCACCCGGACTAGCGGACACACAGATACGCAGTATTTT. Translation: CASRSTRTSGHTDTQYF.

The chain employs TRBV7-2 and TRBJ2-5; no definite D call. Germline CDR1 is SGHTA and CDR2 is FQGNSA. This CDR3 contains 11 residues. V was trimmed by 10 bases and J by 5 bases, leaving 11 bases between them. CDR3 coding DNA: TGTGCCACCTTATCAACGGAGACCCAGTACTTC. Encoded protein: CATLSTETQYF.

The chain uses TRBV7-8 and TRBJ1-2; TRBD1 matches 7 bases. V was pared by 5 bases and J by 0 bases, with 6 bases of the junction left unmatched. The CDR3 has 15 amino acids. CDR1 and CDR2 from the germline V gene are SGHVS and FQNEAQ. As DNA, the CDR3 is TGTGCCAGCAGCCCACCAGGGGGTCCTAACTATGGCTACACCTTC. The encoded protein is CASSPPGGPNYGYTF.

The chain uses TRBV9 and TRBJ2-3; possible D gene TRBD2, 5 bases. Trimming stripped 0 bases from V and 5 bases from J, with 19 bases between. Germline V CDR1 and CDR2: SGDLS, YYNGEE. The CDR3 runs 17 residues. The CDR3 nucleotides read TGTGCCAGCAGCGTAGGAGCTTGGGTGCGGGCCGGAGATACGCAGTATTTT. Encoded protein: CASSVGAWVRAGDTQYF. The whole variable domain, filled in from reference TRBV9 and TRBJ2-3, reads DSGVTQTPKHLITATGQRVTLRCSPRSGDLSVYWYQQSLDQGLQFLIQYYNGEERAKGNILERFSAQQFPDLHSELNLSSLELGDSALYFCASSVGAWVRAGDTQYFGPGTRLTVL.

The chain recombines TRBV29-1 with TRBJ2-7; D might be TRBD1 or TRBD2, each matching 5 bases. Per the germline V gene, CDR1 is SQVTM and CDR2 is ANQGSEA. Trimming shortened V by 0 bases and J by 2 bases, and 14 bases separated the two germline ends. The CDR3 contains 15 residues. CDR3 sequence reads: CSVEERGDETYEQYF. The CDR3 coding sequence is TGCAGCGTTGAAGAGAGGGGAGACGAAACCTACGAGCAGTACTTC.

The chain combines TRBV12-5 with TRBJ2-1; 11 nucleotides line up with TRBD1. The CDR3 has 15 amino acids. The germline CDR1 and CDR2 sequences are LGHNT and FRNRAP. Trimming removed 0 bases from V and 10 bases from J; junction bases left unmatched: 5. CDR3 region: CASGLVGQGAEEQFF. In nucleotides, the CDR3 is TGTGCTAGTGGTTTGGTTGGACAGGGGGCAGAGGAGCAGTTCTTC.

The chain uses TRBV10-2 and TRBJ2-7, with 7 nucleotides matching TRBD1. The V and J ends lost 10 bases and 0 bases, in that order; junction bases with no gene match: 6. The CDR3 covers 13 residues. Germline CDR1 reads WSHSY; CDR2 reads SAAADI. CDR3 sequence (DNA): TGCGCCACCCGTACAGGGGACTCCTACGAGCAGTACTTC. Amino acids: CATRTGDSYEQYF.

The V gene is TRBV9, the J gene TRBJ2-3, with 7 bases lining up with TRBD2. Germline lookup yields CDR1 SGDLS and CDR2 YYNGEE. V lost 4 bases to trimming and J lost 2 bases; unmatched junction nucleotides: 19. The CDR3 runs 19 residues. The CDR3: CASSPMRVVGGDYTDTQYF. The CDR3 DNA reads TGTGCCAGCAGCCCCATGAGGGTTGTGGGCGGGGACTACACAGATACGCAGTATTTT.

This sequence joins TRBV7-2 and TRBJ2-7; 8 nucleotides align to TRBD2. This CDR3 comprises 15 residues. The V gene end was trimmed by 5 bases and the J gene end by 2 bases; junction bases not matched to a gene: 8. Germline V gene data show CDR1 as SGHTA and CDR2 as FQGNSA. The CDR3 loop is CASSPLIGGAYEQYF. As DNA, the CDR3 is TGTGCCAGCAGCCCTCTTATCGGGGGGGCCTACGAGCAGTACTTC.